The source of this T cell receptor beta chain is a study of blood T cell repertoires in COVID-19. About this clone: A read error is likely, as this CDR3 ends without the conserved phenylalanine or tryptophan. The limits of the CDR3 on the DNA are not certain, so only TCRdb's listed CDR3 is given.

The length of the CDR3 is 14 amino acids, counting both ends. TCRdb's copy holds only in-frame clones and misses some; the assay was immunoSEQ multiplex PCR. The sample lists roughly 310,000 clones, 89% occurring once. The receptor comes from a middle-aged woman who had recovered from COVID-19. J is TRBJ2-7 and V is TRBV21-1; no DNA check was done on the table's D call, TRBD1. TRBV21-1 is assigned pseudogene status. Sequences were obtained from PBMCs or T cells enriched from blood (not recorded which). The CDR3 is CASSKVRWGQGDKL.